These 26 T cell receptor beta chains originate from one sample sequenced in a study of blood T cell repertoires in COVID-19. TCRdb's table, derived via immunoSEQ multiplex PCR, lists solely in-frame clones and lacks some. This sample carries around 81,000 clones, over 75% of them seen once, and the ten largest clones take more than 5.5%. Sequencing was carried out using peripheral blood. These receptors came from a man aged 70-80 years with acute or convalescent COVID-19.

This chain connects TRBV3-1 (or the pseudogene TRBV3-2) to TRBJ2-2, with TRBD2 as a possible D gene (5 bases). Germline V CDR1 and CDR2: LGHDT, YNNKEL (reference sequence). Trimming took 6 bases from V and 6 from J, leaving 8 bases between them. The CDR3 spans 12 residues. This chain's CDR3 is CASRLLAGELFF. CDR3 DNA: TGTGCCAGCAGACTACTAGCCGGGGAGCTGTTTTTT.

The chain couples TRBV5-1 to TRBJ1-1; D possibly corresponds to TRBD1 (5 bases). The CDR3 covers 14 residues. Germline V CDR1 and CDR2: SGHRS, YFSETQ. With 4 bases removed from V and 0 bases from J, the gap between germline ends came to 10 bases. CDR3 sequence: CASSKDIVNTEAFF. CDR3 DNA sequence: TGCGCCAGCAGCAAGGACATCGTGAACACTGAAGCTTTCTTT.

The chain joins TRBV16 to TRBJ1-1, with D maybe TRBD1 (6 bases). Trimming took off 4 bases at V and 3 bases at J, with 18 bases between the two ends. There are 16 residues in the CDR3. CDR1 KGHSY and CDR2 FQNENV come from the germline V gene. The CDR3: CASSPGRGGAYTEAFF. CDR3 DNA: TGTGCCAGCAGCCCCGGGCGGGGGGGGGCTTACACTGAAGCTTTCTTT. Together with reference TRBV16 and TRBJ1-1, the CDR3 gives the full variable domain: GEEVAQTPKHLVRGEGQKAKLYCAPIKGHSYVFWYQQVLKNEFKFLISFQNENVFDETGMPKERFSAKCLPNSPCSLEIQATKLEDSAVYFCASSPGRGGAYTEAFFGQGTRLTVV.

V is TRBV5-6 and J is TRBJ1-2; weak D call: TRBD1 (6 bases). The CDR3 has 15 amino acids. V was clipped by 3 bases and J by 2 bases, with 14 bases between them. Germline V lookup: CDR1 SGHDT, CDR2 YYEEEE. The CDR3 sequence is CASSYRTASNYGYTF. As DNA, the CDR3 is TGTGCCAGCAGCTACCGGACAGCTTCAAACTATGGCTACACCTTC. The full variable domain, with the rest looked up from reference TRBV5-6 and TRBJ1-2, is DAGVTQSPTHLIKTRGQQVTLRCSPKSGHDTVSWYQQALGQGPQFIFQYYEEEERQRGNFPDRFSGHQFPNYSSELNVNALLLGDSALYLCASSYRTASNYGYTFGSGTRLTVV.

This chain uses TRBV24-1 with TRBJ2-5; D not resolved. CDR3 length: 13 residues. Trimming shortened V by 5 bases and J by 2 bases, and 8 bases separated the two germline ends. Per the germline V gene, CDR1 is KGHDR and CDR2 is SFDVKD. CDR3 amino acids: CATSGALQETQYF. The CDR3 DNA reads TGTGCCACCAGTGGAGCCTTACAAGAGACCCAGTACTTC.

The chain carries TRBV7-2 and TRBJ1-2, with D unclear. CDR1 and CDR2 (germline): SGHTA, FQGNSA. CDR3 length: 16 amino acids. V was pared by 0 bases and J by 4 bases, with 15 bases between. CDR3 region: CASSLAAGNSPYGYTF. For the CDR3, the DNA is TGTGCCAGCAGCTTAGCGGCGGGGAACTCTCCCTATGGCTACACCTTC.

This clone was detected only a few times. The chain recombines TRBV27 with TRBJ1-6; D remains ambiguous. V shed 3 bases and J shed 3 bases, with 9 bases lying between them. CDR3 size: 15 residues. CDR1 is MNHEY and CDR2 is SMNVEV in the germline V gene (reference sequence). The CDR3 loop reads CASSFALDYNSPLHF. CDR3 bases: TGTGCCAGCAGTTTTGCACTTGACTATAATTCACCCCTCCACTTT.

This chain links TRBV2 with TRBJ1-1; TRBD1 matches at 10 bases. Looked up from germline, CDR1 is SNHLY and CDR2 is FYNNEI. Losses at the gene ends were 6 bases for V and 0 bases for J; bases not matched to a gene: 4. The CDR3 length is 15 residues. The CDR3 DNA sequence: TGTGCCAGCAGCCGGGACAGGGGTATGAACACTGAAGCTTTCTTT. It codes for CASSRDRGMNTEAFF.

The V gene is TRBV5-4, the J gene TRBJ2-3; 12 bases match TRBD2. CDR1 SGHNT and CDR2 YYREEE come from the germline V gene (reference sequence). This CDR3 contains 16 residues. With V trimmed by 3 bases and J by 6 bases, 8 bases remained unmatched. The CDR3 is CASSSASSGGVDTQYF. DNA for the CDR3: TGTGCCAGCAGCTCCGCGTCTAGCGGGGGGGTCGATACGCAGTATTTT.

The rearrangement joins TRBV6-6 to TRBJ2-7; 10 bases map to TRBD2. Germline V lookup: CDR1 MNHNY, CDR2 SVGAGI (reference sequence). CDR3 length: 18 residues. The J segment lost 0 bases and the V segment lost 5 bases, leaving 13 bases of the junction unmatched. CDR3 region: CASSQRASGGPNSYEQYF. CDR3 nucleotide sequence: TGTGCCAGCAGTCAACGGGCTAGCGGGGGCCCTAACTCCTACGAGCAGTACTTC.

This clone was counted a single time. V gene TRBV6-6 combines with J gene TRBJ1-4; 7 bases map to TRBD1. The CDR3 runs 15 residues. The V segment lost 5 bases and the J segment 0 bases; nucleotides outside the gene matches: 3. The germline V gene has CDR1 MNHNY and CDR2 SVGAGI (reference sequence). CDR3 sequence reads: CASSTQGATNEKLFF. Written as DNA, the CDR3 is TGTGCCAGCAGTACCCAGGGGGCAACTAATGAAAAACTGTTTTTT.

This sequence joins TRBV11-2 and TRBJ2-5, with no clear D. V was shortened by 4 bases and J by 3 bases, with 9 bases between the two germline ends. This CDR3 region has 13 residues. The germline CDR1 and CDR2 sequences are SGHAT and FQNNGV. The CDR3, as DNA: TGTGCCAGCAGCTCCCCGTTTGAAGAGACCCAGTACTTC. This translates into CASSSPFEETQYF.

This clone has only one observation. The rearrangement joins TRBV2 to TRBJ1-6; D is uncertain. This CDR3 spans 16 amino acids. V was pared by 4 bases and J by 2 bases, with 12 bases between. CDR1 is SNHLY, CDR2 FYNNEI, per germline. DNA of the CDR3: TGTGCCAGCAGTGGGAGAGGGCCAACCTATAATTCACCCCTCCACTTT. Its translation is CASSGRGPTYNSPLHF.

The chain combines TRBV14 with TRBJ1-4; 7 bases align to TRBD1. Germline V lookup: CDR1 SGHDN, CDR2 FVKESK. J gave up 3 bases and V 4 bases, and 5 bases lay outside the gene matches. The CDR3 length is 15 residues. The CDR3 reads CASSPNRGPNEKLFF. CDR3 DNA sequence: TGTGCCAGCAGCCCCAACAGGGGCCCTAATGAAAAACTGTTTTTT.

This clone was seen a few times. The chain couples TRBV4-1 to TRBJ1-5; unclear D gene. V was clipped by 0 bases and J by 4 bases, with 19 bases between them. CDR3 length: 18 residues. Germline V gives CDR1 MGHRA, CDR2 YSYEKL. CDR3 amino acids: CASSQDLSGEGENQPQHF. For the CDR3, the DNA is TGCGCCAGCAGCCAAGATCTTAGCGGGGAGGGTGAAAATCAGCCCCAGCATTTT.

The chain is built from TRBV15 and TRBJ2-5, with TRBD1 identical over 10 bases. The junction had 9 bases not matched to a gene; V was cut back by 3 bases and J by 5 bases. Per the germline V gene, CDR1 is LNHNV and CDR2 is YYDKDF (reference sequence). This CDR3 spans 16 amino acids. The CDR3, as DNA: TGTGCCACCAGCAGGACGGGACAGGGGACGTCCGAGACCCAGTACTTC. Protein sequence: CATSRTGQGTSETQYF.

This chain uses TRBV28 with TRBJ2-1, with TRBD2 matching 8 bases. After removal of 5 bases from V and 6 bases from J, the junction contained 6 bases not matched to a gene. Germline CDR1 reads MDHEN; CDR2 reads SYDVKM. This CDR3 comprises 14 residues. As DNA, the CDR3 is TGTGCCAGCAGTCGAATCGGGACTAGCAATGAGCAGTTCTTC. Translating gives CASSRIGTSNEQFF.

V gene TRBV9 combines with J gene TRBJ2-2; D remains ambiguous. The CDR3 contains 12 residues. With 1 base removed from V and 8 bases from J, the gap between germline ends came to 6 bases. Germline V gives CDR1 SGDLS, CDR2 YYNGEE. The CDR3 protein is CASSVIPGELFF. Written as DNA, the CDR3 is TGTGCCAGCAGCGTAATTCCGGGGGAGCTGTTTTTT.

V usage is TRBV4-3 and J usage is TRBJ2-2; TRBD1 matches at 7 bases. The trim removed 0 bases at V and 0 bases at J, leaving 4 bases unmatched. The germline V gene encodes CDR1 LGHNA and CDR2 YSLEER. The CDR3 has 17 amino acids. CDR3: CASSQDGQATNTGELFF. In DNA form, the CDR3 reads TGCGCCAGCAGCCAAGATGGACAGGCCACGAACACCGGGGAGCTGTTTTTT.

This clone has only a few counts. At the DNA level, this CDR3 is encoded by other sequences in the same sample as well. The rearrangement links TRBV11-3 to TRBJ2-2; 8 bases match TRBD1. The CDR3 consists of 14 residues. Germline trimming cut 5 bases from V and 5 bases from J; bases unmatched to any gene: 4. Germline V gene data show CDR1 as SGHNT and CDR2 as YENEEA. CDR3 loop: CASSPQGGTGELFF. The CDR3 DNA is TGTGCCAGCAGCCCACAGGGGGGAACCGGGGAGCTGTTTTTT.

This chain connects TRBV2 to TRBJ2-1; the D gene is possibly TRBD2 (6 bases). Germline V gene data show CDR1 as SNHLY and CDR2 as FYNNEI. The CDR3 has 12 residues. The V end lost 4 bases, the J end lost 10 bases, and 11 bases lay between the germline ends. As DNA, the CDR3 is TGTGCCAGCAGTGTGAGCGGGCCGGAGCAGTTCTTC. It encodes CASSVSGPEQFF. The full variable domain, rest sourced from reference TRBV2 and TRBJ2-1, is EPEVTQTPSHQVTQMGQEVILRCVPISNHLYFYWYRQILGQKVEFLVSFYNNEISEKSEIFDDQFSVERPDGSNFTLKIRSTKLEDSAMYFCASSVSGPEQFFGPGTRLTVL.

The CDR3 region is CASSYNGGLDEQYF. The CDR3 DNA is TGTGCCAGCAGTTACAACGGGGGGCTGGACGAGCAGTACTTC. The chain carries TRBV6-2 or TRBV6-3 and TRBJ2-7, with a tentative D call TRBD2 (7 bases). The V gene's germline CDR1 is MNHEY and CDR2 SVGEGT. V lost 2 bases to trimming and J lost 5 bases, with 13 bases between them. The length of the CDR3 is 14 residues.

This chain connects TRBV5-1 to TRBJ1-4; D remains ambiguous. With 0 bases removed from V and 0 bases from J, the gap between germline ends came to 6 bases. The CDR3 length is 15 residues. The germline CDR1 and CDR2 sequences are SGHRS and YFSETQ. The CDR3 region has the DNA TGCGCCAGCAGCTTGGCACTTACAACTAATGAAAAACTGTTTTTT. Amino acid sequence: CASSLALTTNEKLFF.

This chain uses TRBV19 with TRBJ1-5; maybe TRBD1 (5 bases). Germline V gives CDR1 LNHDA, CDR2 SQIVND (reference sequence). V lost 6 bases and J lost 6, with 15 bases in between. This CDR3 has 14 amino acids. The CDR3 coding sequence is TGTGCCAGTAGAAGCGGAGGGGTTGGTCAGCCCCAGCATTTT. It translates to CASRSGGVGQPQHF.

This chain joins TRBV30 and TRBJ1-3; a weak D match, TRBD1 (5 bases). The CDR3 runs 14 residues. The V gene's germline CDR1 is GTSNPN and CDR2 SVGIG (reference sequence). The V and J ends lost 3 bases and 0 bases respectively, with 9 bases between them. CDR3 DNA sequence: TGTGCCTGGAGCGCACAGGACTCTGGAAACACCATATATTTT. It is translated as CAWSAQDSGNTIYF.

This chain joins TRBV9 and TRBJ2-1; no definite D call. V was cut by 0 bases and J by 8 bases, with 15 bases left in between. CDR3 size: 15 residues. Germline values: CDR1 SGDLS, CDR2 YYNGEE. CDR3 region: CASSVASSKLDEQFF. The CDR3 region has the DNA TGTGCCAGCAGCGTAGCCTCTAGTAAGTTGGATGAGCAGTTCTTC. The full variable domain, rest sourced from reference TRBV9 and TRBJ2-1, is DSGVTQTPKHLITATGQRVTLRCSPRSGDLSVYWYQQSLDQGLQFLIQYYNGEERAKGNILERFSAQQFPDLHSELNLSSLELGDSALYFCASSVASSKLDEQFFGPGTRLTVL.